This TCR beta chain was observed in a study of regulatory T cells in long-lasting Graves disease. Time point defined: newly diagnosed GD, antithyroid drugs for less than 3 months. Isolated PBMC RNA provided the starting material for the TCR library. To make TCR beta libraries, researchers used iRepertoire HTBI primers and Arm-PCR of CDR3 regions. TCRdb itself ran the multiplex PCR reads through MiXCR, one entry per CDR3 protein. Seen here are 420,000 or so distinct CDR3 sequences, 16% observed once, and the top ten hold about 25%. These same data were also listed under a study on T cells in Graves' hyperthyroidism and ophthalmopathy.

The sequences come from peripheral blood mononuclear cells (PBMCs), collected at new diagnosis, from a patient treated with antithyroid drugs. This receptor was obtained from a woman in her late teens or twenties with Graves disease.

The CDR3 region has the DNA TGCGCCAGCAGCTCCGGACTAGCGGCCCAACCCCAGACGCAGTATTTT. It codes for CASSSGLAAQPQTQYF. This chain connects TRBV5-1 to TRBJ2-3; TRBD2 aligns across 10 bases. CDR3 length: 16 amino acids. Unmatched junction bases numbered 13, after V lost 3 bases and J lost 9 bases. Germline V CDR1 and CDR2: SGHRS, YFSETQ.